A single sample is the source of the 18 T cell receptor beta chains below, sequenced in a study of CD8 T cells in ankylosing spondylitis. TCRdb reprocessed the 5' RACE reads with MiXCR, giving one entry per CDR3 protein. The sample lists roughly 150,000 distinct CDR3 sequences, roughly a third occurring once. Sequenced material: synovial fluid, either unsorted or a sorted T cell fraction (not recorded which). These receptor sequences come from a male donor with ankylosing spondylitis.

This clonotype was detected a few times. The CDR3 spells CSVARDSNTEAFF. In DNA form, the CDR3 reads TGCAGCGTGGCCCGGGACAGCAACACTGAAGCTTTCTTT. This chain joins TRBV29-1 and TRBJ1-1; the match to TRBD1 covers 7 bases. Trimming at V came to 6 bases and at J to 2 bases, leaving 6 bases not matched to a gene. The CDR3 spans 13 residues. From germline, CDR1 is SQVTM and CDR2 ANQGSEA.

This clonotype was seen more than once but under ten times. The rearrangement joins TRBV12-5 to TRBJ2-3; tentative D call: TRBD2 (6 bases). The CDR3 totals 12 residues. The V gene's germline CDR1 is LGHNT and CDR2 FRNRAP. The V gene lost 5 bases and the J gene lost 5 bases, with 8 bases spanning the gap. The CDR3 reads CASGPGGDTQYF. For the CDR3, the DNA is TGTGCTAGTGGTCCCGGGGGAGATACGCAGTATTTT.

The chain is built from TRBV10-3 and TRBJ2-5, with 14 bases aligning to TRBD2. This CDR3 is built from 16 residues. The V segment lost 4 bases and the J segment 4 bases; nucleotides outside the gene matches: 5. From germline, CDR1 is ENHRY and CDR2 SYGVKD. CDR3 region: CAISATSGGAAETQYF. The CDR3 region has the DNA TGTGCCATCAGTGCGACTAGCGGGGGGGCCGCAGAGACCCAGTACTTC.

This clonotype was seen only a few times. The chain links TRBV11-2 to TRBJ2-1; TRBD2 aligns across 8 bases. Germline-derived CDR1 and CDR2 are SGHAT and FQNNGV. The CDR3 has 16 residues. The trim removed 5 bases at V and 3 bases at J, leaving 9 bases unmatched. This CDR3 reads CASSISVGGGYNEQFF. CDR3 bases: TGTGCCAGCAGCATTAGCGTCGGGGGGGGCTACAATGAGCAGTTCTTC.

This clonotype was seen more than once but under ten times. At one end the junction does not follow the germline gene, possibly because of a read error. This chain joins TRBV20-1 and TRBJ2-1; D is possibly TRBD2 (6 bases). Germline values: CDR1 DFQATT, CDR2 SNEGSKA (reference sequence). This CDR3 region has 13 residues. In DNA form, the CDR3 reads TGCAGTGCAGGGGCGGGACGCTACAGTGAGCAGTTCTTC. Protein: CSAGAGRYSEQFF.

This clonotype was seen a handful of times. In DNA, the CDR3 is TGTGCCAGCTCACTTCTCGCGGACAGGGCGAACACTGAAGCTTTCTTT. The encoded protein is CASSLLADRANTEAFF. The chain joins TRBV18 to TRBJ1-1, with 8 positions matching TRBD1. With 4 bases clipped from V and 1 base from J, the junction kept 8 bases outside the gene matches. Germline lookup yields CDR1 KGHSH and CDR2 LQKENI. The CDR3 extends over 16 amino acids.

The V call is TRBV7-8, the J call TRBJ2-7, with 9 bases fitting TRBD2. Germline lookup yields CDR1 SGHVS and CDR2 FQNEAQ. V shed 5 bases and J 0 bases; nucleotides not matched to a gene: 2. CDR3 length equals 14 residues. This CDR3 is CASSGLATSYEQYF. In nucleotides, the CDR3 is TGTGCCAGCAGCGGACTAGCGACCTCCTACGAGCAGTACTTC.

This clonotype came up a few times. The V gene is TRBV5-1, the J gene TRBJ2-7; a possible D gene is TRBD1 (6 bases). Trimming took off 0 bases at V and 5 bases at J, with 12 bases between the two ends. The CDR3 spans 14 residues. Looked up from germline, CDR1 is SGHRS and CDR2 is YFSETQ. CDR3 DNA sequence: TGCGCCAGCAGCTTGGAGGCCCCAGGGGACGAGCAGTACTTC. Protein sequence: CASSLEAPGDEQYF.

The chain joins TRBV18 to TRBJ2-3, with D hard to call. The CDR3 covers 13 residues. Trimming removed 0 bases from V and 7 bases from J, with 8 bases in between. Germline CDR1 KGHSH, CDR2 LQKENI. CDR3 loop: CASSPPSLYTQYF. In DNA, the CDR3 is TGTGCCAGCTCACCACCGTCCCTCTATACGCAGTATTTT.

The chain is built from TRBV11-2 and TRBJ2-2; the match to TRBD1 covers 7 bases. CDR3 length equals 16 residues. CDR1 and CDR2 from the germline V gene are SGHAT and FQNNGV. Losses at the gene ends were 3 bases for V and 4 bases for J; bases not matched to a gene: 8. The CDR3 region has the DNA TGTGCCAGCAGCTTTTGGGACAGCCCTCTCACCGGGGAGCTGTTTTTT. Translating gives CASSFWDSPLTGELFF.

The chain couples TRBV28 to TRBJ2-7; 7 nucleotides align to TRBD1. V shed 3 bases, J shed 11 bases, and the junction held 7 bases outside the gene matches. The germline gives CDR1 MDHEN, CDR2 SYDVKM. This CDR3 region has 12 residues. CDR3 sequence: CASSFRDRSEYF. The CDR3 DNA reads as TGTGCCAGCAGTTTCCGGGACAGATCGGAGTACTTC.

This clonotype is a singleton in its sample. The chain recombines TRBV27 with TRBJ1-2; 7 bases match TRBD1. With 5 bases clipped from V and 6 bases from J, the junction kept 12 bases outside the gene matches. This CDR3 is 15 amino acids long. The germline CDR1 and CDR2 sequences are MNHEY and SMNVEV (reference sequence). The CDR3 DNA is TGTGCCAGCAGTGGAAGGGGGCGGGGGGGGGATGGCTACACCTTC. Its translation is CASSGRGRGGDGYTF.

Points on this clonotype: No DNA is shown, since the ends of the CDR3 on it are uncertain; the CDR3 is the one TCRdb lists. This sequence joins TRBV20-1 and TRBJ1-1; the table names TRBD1, a call not compared with the DNA. The CDR3 numbers 12 amino acids, ends counted. CDR1 is DFQATT and CDR2 is SNEGSKA in the germline V gene (reference sequence). This chain's CDR3 is CSTSGVNTEAFF.

The CDR3 protein is CSAADRLSYEQYF. For the CDR3, the DNA is TGCAGTGCTGCTGACAGGCTCTCCTACGAGCAGTACTTC. J is TRBJ2-7 and V is TRBV20-1; D might be TRBD1 (6 bases). The CDR3 spans 13 residues. The V and J ends lost 5 bases and 0 bases respectively, with 11 bases between them. The germline V gene encodes CDR1 DFQATT and CDR2 SNEGSKA (reference sequence).

This clonotype was observed a handful of times. CDR3 nucleotides: TGTGCCAGCAGTTACTCGCGGGGCGCGGGACAGGGCCGCTACGAGCAGTACTTC. As protein: CASSYSRGAGQGRYEQYF. This chain connects TRBV6-2 or TRBV6-3 to TRBJ2-7, with 9 bases aligning to TRBD1. Germline trimming cut 0 bases from V and 3 bases from J; bases unmatched to any gene: 12. The CDR3 length is 18 residues. CDR1 MNHEY and CDR2 SVGEGT come from the germline V gene.

V usage is TRBV10-3 and J usage is TRBJ2-7, with 7 bases fitting TRBD1. V was clipped by 5 bases and J by 0 bases; unmatched bases: 7. This CDR3 spans 15 amino acids. In germline, CDR1 is ENHRY, CDR2 SYGVKD. The CDR3 sequence: CAISRTTGNSYEQYF. The CDR3 DNA sequence: TGTGCCATCAGTCGTACGACAGGGAACTCCTACGAGCAGTACTTC.

The chain combines TRBV12-3 or TRBV12-4 with TRBJ1-6; the match to TRBD1 covers 8 bases. The CDR3 has 14 residues. The V and J ends lost 5 bases and 14 bases, in that order; junction bases with no gene match: 11. The CDR3 DNA follows: TGTGCCAGCAGTCACGGACAGGGCGCTTTAGCCCTCCACTTT. It is translated as CASSHGQGALALHF.

This clonotype was detected many times. V is TRBV24-1 and J is TRBJ2-1, with D maybe TRBD1 (5 bases). Trimming stripped 8 bases from V and 2 bases from J, with 6 bases between. This CDR3 is built from 12 residues. Germline V gene lookup returns CDR1 KGHDR and CDR2 SFDVKD. The CDR3 reads CATKGPYNEQFF. Written as DNA, the CDR3 is TGTGCCACCAAGGGGCCCTACAATGAGCAGTTCTTC.